Listed below are T cell receptor beta chains from one sample, sequenced in a study of regulatory T cells in long-lasting Graves disease. Via MiXCR, TCRdb re-called the multiplex PCR reads, giving one row per CDR3 protein. The sample yields a few hundred thousand distinct CDR3 sequences, about 13% seen once. The same data also went into a second study, on T cells in Graves' hyperthyroidism and ophthalmopathy.

Sequencing was performed on peripheral blood mononuclear cells (PBMCs), taken at new diagnosis, from a patient treated with antithyroid drugs. These receptors were collected from a man aged 25-40 years with Graves disease. The CDR3 runs from the conserved cysteine through the conserved F or W. D genes are given only for firm matches. A row's size may be missing; if present it is once, few, many or a size class.

clone_size: few
cdr3_length: 16
d_call: -
j_call: TRBJ2-1
v_call: TRBV27
cdr3_nt: TGTGCCAGCAGGGGGTCAAAGGAAGACGCGCCGGGTGAGCAGTTCTTC
cdr3_aa: CASRGSKEDAPGEQFF

clone_size: -
cdr3_length: 16
d_call: -
j_call: TRBJ1-6
v_call: TRBV9
cdr3_nt: TGTGCCAGCAGCGTAGGGCGGGGAAACTATAATTCACCCCTCCACTTT
cdr3_aa: CASSVGRGNYNSPLHF

clone_size: many
cdr3_length: 13
d_call: -
j_call: TRBJ1-2
v_call: TRBV3-1
cdr3_nt: TGTGCCAGCAGCCATCGGAAGGCTACGGGCTACACCTTC
cdr3_aa: CASSHRKATGYTF

clone_size: many
cdr3_length: 14
d_call: -
j_call: TRBJ2-3
v_call: TRBV5-1
cdr3_nt: TGCGCCAGCGATCCCCTCGGCGGCGGCGATACGCAGTATTTT
cdr3_aa: CASDPLGGGDTQYF

clone_size: many
cdr3_length: 16
d_call: -
j_call: TRBJ1-1
v_call: TRBV5-8
cdr3_nt: TGTGCCAGCAGCCCACCATGGGGACGTCGGAACACTGAAGCTTTCTTT
cdr3_aa: CASSPPWGRRNTEAFF

clone_size: many
cdr3_length: 18
d_call: TRBD1
j_call: TRBJ1-6
v_call: TRBV28
cdr3_nt: TGTGCCAGCAGTCATCGGGTCCCCCGACGGGACAGCAATTCACCCCTCCACTTT
cdr3_aa: CASSHRVPRRDSNSPLHF

clone_size: many
cdr3_length: 14
d_call: TRBD1
j_call: TRBJ2-5
v_call: TRBV7-2
cdr3_nt: TGTGCCAGCAGCTTGGACAGGGCGCGGGAGACCCAGTACTTC
cdr3_aa: CASSLDRARETQYF

clone_size: few
cdr3_length: 15
d_call: -
j_call: TRBJ2-2
v_call: TRBV10-1
cdr3_nt: TGCGCCAGCAGTAACACGAAAATTTATACCGGGGAGCTGTTTTTT
cdr3_aa: CASSNTKIYTGELFF

clone_size: -
cdr3_length: 15
d_call: -
j_call: TRBJ2-2
v_call: TRBV29-1
cdr3_nt: TGCAGCGCTCCTCACCGTAGGGGAGCCACCGGGGAGCTGTTTTTT
cdr3_aa: CSAPHRRGATGELFF

clone_size: -
cdr3_length: 15
d_call: -
j_call: TRBJ2-3
v_call: TRBV19
cdr3_nt: TGTGCCAGTAGTATAGAAGGCAGGGGCACAGATACGCAGTATTTT
cdr3_aa: CASSIEGRGTDTQYF

clone_size: many
cdr3_length: 16
d_call: TRBD2
j_call: TRBJ2-3
v_call: TRBV15
cdr3_nt: TGTGCCACCAGCAGGGCGGGACTAGCGGACACAGATACGCAGTATTTT
cdr3_aa: CATSRAGLADTDTQYF